A selection of T cell receptor beta chains follows, all from one sample in a study of cytomegalovirus exposure and HLA in healthy donors. Profiled with immunoSEQ multiplex PCR; TCRdb holds only in-frame clones, not every one. The data contain about 130,000 clones, 80% of them singletons. The sample consisted of PBMCs. These receptors originate from a man under 40 in good health and CMV-seronegative. The CDR3 runs from the conserved cysteine through the conserved F or W. A D gene is named only where the DNA matches it firmly. The size field is filled for only some rows; it gives once, few, many or a size class.

-,TRBJ2-7,TRBV30,TRBD2,CAWSVLAGGPRYEQYF,TGTGCCTGGAGTGTACTAGCGGGAGGGCCTAGGTACGAGCAGTACTTC
-,TRBJ2-1,TRBV27,TRBD2,CASSSPGTSGSVEQFF,TGTGCCAGCAGTTCCCCCGGGACTAGCGGGAGCGTTGAGCAGTTCTTC
-,TRBJ2-5,TRBV28,TRBD2,CASSLAAGTGEQYF,TGTGCCAGCAGCCTAGCGGCGGGGACGGGGGAGCAGTACTTC
-,TRBJ1-2,TRBV28,-,CASSSEVGGRVYGYTF,TGTGCCAGCAGTTCAGAAGTAGGGGGTCGTGTCTATGGCTACACCTTC
-,TRBJ2-7,TRBV7-3,TRBD2,CASSLKRDYEQYF,TGTGCCAGCAGCTTGAAGCGGGATTACGAGCAGTACTTC
-,TRBJ2-7,TRBV4-3,-,CASSHYGSTGEQYF,TGCGCCAGCAGCCACTATGGGAGTACTGGCGAGCAGTACTTC
-,TRBJ1-6,TRBV15,TRBD1,CATSKGQGLSSPLHF,TGTGCCACCAGCAAAGGACAGGGACTGAGCTCACCCCTCCACTTT
-,TRBJ1-5,TRBV5-8,TRBD1,CASSEGQTIKPQHF,TGTGCCAGCAGCGAGGGACAGACGATCAAGCCCCAGCATTTT
-,TRBJ2-1,TRBV12-5,-,CASGLVPQGPQGEQFF,TGTGCTAGTGGTTTGGTACCCCAGGGGCCGCAGGGTGAGCAGTTCTTC
few,TRBJ2-7,TRBV7-9,TRBD1,CASSRTGIPYEQYF,TGTGCCAGCAGCAGGACAGGGATCCCCTACGAGCAGTACTTC
-,TRBJ1-2,TRBV4-1,TRBD1,CASSEGQGASYGYTF,TGCGCCAGCAGCGAAGGACAGGGGGCAAGCTATGGCTACACCTTC
-,TRBJ1-5,TRBV7-8,-,CASSLEDSSNQPQHF,TGTGCCAGCAGCTTGGAGGACAGTAGCAATCAGCCCCAGCATTTT
once,TRBJ1-2,TRBV2,-,CASRGEGAYGYTF,TGTGCCAGCAGGGGGGAGGGAGCCTATGGCTACACCTTC
-,TRBJ2-3,TRBV5-1,TRBD1,CASSSGTGSTDTQYF,TGCGCCAGCAGCTCCGGGACAGGGTCCACAGATACGCAGTATTTT
once,TRBJ2-1,TRBV7-9,TRBD2,CASSRTSGAYNEQFF,TGTGCCAGCAGCCGGACTAGCGGAGCCTACAATGAGCAGTTCTTC
-,TRBJ1-2,TRBV18,TRBD1,CASSPNPGQGTGYTF,TGTGCCAGCTCACCTAACCCTGGACAGGGCACTGGCTACACCTTC
once,TRBJ2-2,TRBV28,TRBD2,CASSLLAGTGELFF,TGTGCCAGCAGTTTGTTAGCGGGGACCGGGGAGCTGTTTTTT
-,TRBJ2-6,TRBV19,-,CASSMRPSSGANVLTF,TGTGCCAGTAGTATGCGGCCCTCCTCTGGGGCCAACGTCCTGACTTTC
-,TRBJ2-7,TRBV4-3,-,CASSQGDSASPSSYEQYF,TGCGCCAGCAGCCAAGGGGATAGCGCCTCCCCCAGCTCCTACGAGCAGTACTTC
-,TRBJ2-7,TRBV19,TRBD1,CASSDRDRVYEQYF,TGTGCCAGTAGCGACCGGGACAGGGTTTACGAGCAGTACTTC
-,TRBJ2-7,TRBV7-2,TRBD2,CASSFGLADYEQYF,TGTGCCAGCAGCTTCGGACTAGCGGATTACGAGCAGTACTTC
-,TRBJ2-7,TRBV9,-,CASSPSSGASYEQYF,TGTGCCAGCAGCCCGTCTAGTGGGGCCTCCTACGAGCAGTACTTC
-,TRBJ2-5,TRBV19,TRBD2,CASSFSSGKETQYF,TGTGCCAGTAGTTTTTCTAGCGGGAAAGAGACCCAGTACTTC
-,TRBJ1-1,TRBV25-1,-,CASSETRATEAFF,TGTGCCAGCAGCGAAACTCGCGCCACTGAAGCTTTCTTT
-,TRBJ2-7,TRBV7-6,TRBD2,CASSLSASGSYEQYF,TGTGCCAGCAGCTTAAGTGCTAGCGGCTCCTACGAGCAGTACTTC
-,TRBJ1-1,TRBV29-1,-,CSVTLTGSGTEAFF,TGCAGCGTTACCCTGACGGGTAGCGGCACTGAAGCTTTCTTT
-,TRBJ2-1,TRBV30,TRBD2,CAWSGTSGQLDEQFF,TGTGCCTGGAGTGGGACTAGCGGTCAGTTGGATGAGCAGTTCTTC
once,TRBJ1-1,TRBV28,-,CASSDHYRVNEAFF,TGTGCCAGCAGTGATCATTACAGGGTTAACGAAGCTTTCTTT